Following are 4 T cell receptor beta chains from one sample sequenced in a study of shared clonotypes between healthy human individuals. The repertoire was sequenced with immunoSEQ multiplex PCR; TCRdb's copy has only in-frame clones and lacks some. The sample contains around 2.5 million clones, approximately 93% of which appear only once. The specimen was naive CD4+ T cells from PBMCs. The subset is: CD45RA+ positively selected. The receptors here all came from a man in his late teens or twenties in good health. Some clones in this sample may be carry-over from other donors' samples.

This rearrangement joins TRBV27 to TRBJ2-5; D is unresolved. The length of the CDR3 is 14 residues. The ends were cut back, 3 bases at V and 3 bases at J, with 11 bases in the middle. Germline-derived CDR1 and CDR2 are MNHEY and SMNVEV (reference sequence). The CDR3 region is CASSFTVTKETQYF. CDR3 coding DNA: TGTGCCAGCAGTTTTACGGTTACCAAAGAGACCCAGTACTTC.

This sequence joins TRBV4-1 and TRBJ2-7; 11 positions match TRBD2. Looked up from germline, CDR1 is MGHRA and CDR2 is YSYEKL. The CDR3 covers 18 residues. V dropped 4 bases and J dropped 0; count of bases not matched to a gene: 11. The CDR3 here is CASSRQLAGVAFSYEQYF. In DNA form, the CDR3 reads TGCGCCAGCAGCCGACAACTAGCGGGAGTGGCATTCTCCTACGAGCAGTACTTC.

A single count supports this clone. The rearrangement uses TRBV5-6 and TRBJ2-6; possibly TRBD2 for D (5 bases). V lost 2 bases and J 2 bases, leaving 14 bases between the germline ends. The germline gives CDR1 SGHDT, CDR2 YYEEEE. The CDR3 has 17 residues. The CDR3 region is CASSLSGLITGANVLTF. The CDR3 DNA sequence: TGTGCCAGCAGCTTAAGCGGCCTAATTACTGGGGCCAACGTCCTGACTTTC.

The gene calls are TRBV28 and TRBJ1-4; D gene uncertain. Germline V gene data show CDR1 as MDHEN and CDR2 as SYDVKM. The CDR3 loop spans 16 amino acids. With 4 bases removed from V and 8 bases from J, the gap between germline ends came to 20 bases. The CDR3 DNA reads TGTGCCAGCAGTTACCCATCCTTCGGTGAGAACGAAAAACTGTTTTTT. Protein product: CASSYPSFGENEKLFF.